This is a list of T cell receptor beta chains from one sample in a study of Tregs in tolerant kidney transplant recipients. Measured with immunoSEQ multiplex PCR; TCRdb has only the in-frame clones, and not every one. The top ten hold 3.8% of the sample, which has about 64,000 clones, about 87% seen once. This sample comprised CD4+ T cells from blood (PBMCs), obtained 6 months after the transplant. Receptor source: a human patient who received a combined kidney and bone marrow transplant. Part of the T cells may come from the graft donor. The CDR3 runs from the conserved cysteine through the conserved F or W. D genes are given only for firm matches. Some rows have no size entry. The others give once, few or many, or a class for an expanded clone.

TRBJ2-3	TRBD2	TRBV5-4	.	CASSLGLAGVGDTQYF	TGTGCCAGCAGCTTGGGACTAGCGGGAGTAGGGGATACGCAGTATTTT
TRBJ2-5	.	TRBV10-3	.	CAITAGPKEETQYF	TGTGCCATCACGGCAGGGCCTAAAGAGGAGACCCAGTACTTC
TRBJ2-5	TRBD2	TRBV12-5	.	CASGLVLSGSGRDQYF	TGTGCTAGTGGTTTGGTACTATCGGGTAGCGGGAGGGACCAGTACTTC
TRBJ2-7	.	TRBV7-6	once	CASSSSRGGTYEQYF	TGTGCCAGCAGCTCCAGCAGGGGTGGTACCTACGAGCAGTACTTC
TRBJ1-5	TRBD1	TRBV29-1	.	CSVGGTGGNQPQHF	TGCAGCGTGGGGGGTACAGGGGGCAATCAGCCCCAGCATTTT
TRBJ2-5	.	TRBV9	.	CASSPRPSGETQYF	TGTGCCAGCAGCCCCCGGCCTTCGGGAGAGACCCAGTACTTC
TRBJ1-2	.	TRBV7-9	.	CASSLAGGTNYGYTF	TGTGCCAGCAGCTTAGCAGGGGGTACCAACTATGGCTACACCTTC
TRBJ2-1	TRBD1	TRBV7-9	.	CASSLQGAIRNNEQFF	TGTGCCAGCAGCCTCCAGGGGGCTATAAGAAATAATGAGCAGTTCTTC
TRBJ1-3	.	TRBV11-3	.	CASSRGRQGNGNTIYF	TGTGCCAGCAGCCGAGGCCGTCAGGGAAATGGAAACACCATATATTTT
TRBJ2-7	TRBD2	TRBV4-1	.	CASSTRDYLFNEQYF	TGCGCCAGCAGCACCCGGGACTATCTATTCAACGAGCAGTACTTC
TRBJ2-1	TRBD1	TRBV6-1	medium-sized	CASTGTVVNNEQFF	TGTGCCAGTACCGGGACAGTAGTCAACAATGAGCAGTTCTTC
TRBJ1-2	.	TRBV5-6	.	CASSLTPHSPNYGYTF	TGTGCCAGCAGCCTTACCCCCCACAGTCCTAACTATGGCTACACCTTC
TRBJ2-1	TRBD2	TRBV5-1	.	CASSLLLAGSYNEQFF	TGCGCCAGCAGCTTATTACTAGCGGGCTCCTACAATGAGCAGTTCTTC
TRBJ2-6	.	TRBV7-9	.	CASSMPRQGIAGANVLTF	TGTGCCAGCAGCATGCCGAGGCAGGGAATAGCTGGGGCCAACGTCCTGACTTTC
TRBJ2-1	TRBD2	TRBV15	once	CATSRVGLAGGRNEQFF	TGTGCCACCAGCAGGGTCGGTTTAGCGGGGGGCAGGAATGAGCAGTTCTTC
TRBJ2-1	TRBD1	TRBV10-3	once	CAIKPGQGDYNEQFF	TGTGCCATCAAGCCGGGACAGGGGGACTACAATGAGCAGTTCTTC
TRBJ1-4	.	TRBV6-4	once	CASSVEAGEKLFF	TGTGCCAGCAGTGTGGAGGCCGGTGAAAAACTGTTTTTT
TRBJ1-3	TRBD1	TRBV5-1	.	CASSSTGASGNTIYF	TGCGCCAGCAGCTCTACAGGGGCCTCTGGAAACACCATATATTTT
TRBJ2-7	.	TRBV30	.	CAWSSGQGVYEQYF	.
TRBJ2-7	.	TRBV5-6	.	CASSFLVIRASYEQYF	TGTGCCAGCAGCTTTTTAGTTATCAGGGCGAGCTACGAGCAGTACTTC
TRBJ2-3	.	TRBV7-3	.	CASSLGLDRDTQYF	TGTGCCAGCAGCTTAGGATTGGACAGAGATACGCAGTATTTT
TRBJ2-3	TRBD2	TRBV7-9	once	CASSPNQAGDVTSTDTQYF	TGTGCCAGCAGCCCAAATCAAGCGGGAGACGTAACTAGCACAGATACGCAGTATTTT
TRBJ1-6	TRBD1	TRBV4-1	.	CASSIQGADSPLHF	TGCGCCAGCAGTATACAGGGGGCTGATTCACCCCTCCACTTT
TRBJ2-2	TRBD2	TRBV4-2	.	CASSQTGGGSNTGELFF	TGTGCCAGCAGCCAAACGGGCGGGGGGAGTAACACCGGGGAGCTGTTTTTT
TRBJ2-7	TRBD2	TRBV5-1	.	CASSPLPRGEQYF	TGCGCCAGCAGCCCATTACCGCGGGGGGAGCAGTACTTC
TRBJ2-2	TRBD1	TRBV14	.	CASSQVSVRGQTGELFF	TGTGCCAGCAGCCAAGTGAGTGTCAGGGGGCAAACCGGGGAGCTGTTTTTT
TRBJ2-2	TRBD2	TRBV10-3	.	CAIGGGVLSTGELFF	TGTGCCATCGGGGGGGGTGTCCTCTCCACCGGGGAGCTGTTTTTT
TRBJ2-3	TRBD2	TRBV7-3	.	CASSWRGTSGPGTDTQYF	TGTGCCAGCAGCTGGAGAGGGACTAGCGGACCGGGCACAGATACGCAGTATTTT
TRBJ2-5	.	TRBV5-1	.	CASRHFRGGQETQYF	TGCGCCAGCCGGCATTTTAGGGGAGGTCAGGAGACCCAGTACTTC
TRBJ1-1	.	TRBV5-5	.	CASSPGVNTEAFF	TGTGCCAGCTCTCCCGGGGTGAACACTGAAGCTTTCTTT
TRBJ2-7	.	TRBV6-1	.	CASKISRAYEQYF	TGTGCCAGCAAAATTTCCAGGGCCTACGAGCAGTACTTC
TRBJ1-5	TRBD1	TRBV4-2	.	CASSQEVGQVNQPQHF	TGTGCCAGCAGCCAAGAGGTGGGACAGGTAAATCAGCCCCAGCATTTT